Listed here is a single T cell receptor beta chain. No antigen is known for it. The entry originates in a study of beta chain features in type 1 diabetes. This CDR3 comprises 15 residues. Germline CDR1 reads SGHTA; CDR2 reads FQGNSA. Trimming removed 3 bases from V and 5 bases from J, with 15 bases in between. Of the isolated RNA, all was reverse transcribed, and so the sequenced material was expressed TCRB transcripts. Generated by immunoSEQ multiplex PCR, the TCRdb table keeps only in-frame clones and is missing some. The sample includes some 640,000 clones, over 11% of them seen just once. Points from the study as a whole: People with Type 1 diabetes carried modestly yet significantly shorter TCRB CDR3s in all four CD4+ subsets.

The receptor's source is a man aged 18 to 29 with type 1 diabetes. The chain couples TRBV7-2 to TRBJ2-3; D might be TRBD2 (5 bases). Sequences were obtained from naive CD4+ T cells from blood. The CDR3 DNA reads as TGTGCCAGCAGCTTTACCGGGGTCGCAGTAGATACGCAGTATTTT. Residues: CASSFTGVAVDTQYF.